The rows below give T cell receptor beta chains drawn from one sample of a study of siplizumab effects on memory and regulatory T cells. Method: immunoSEQ multiplex PCR; TCRdb's copy keeps in-frame clones and lacks some. The data contain roughly 14,000 clones, 49% of them singletons. What these receptors recognize is not known. The source material was CFSE-low (dividing) CD4+ T cells sorted from an allogeneic mixed lymphocyte reaction. These receptors were taken from a human donor in good health; the cells came from an allogeneic mixed lymphocyte reaction. Both conserved end residues are part of each CDR3. D genes are given only for firm matches. A clone size is listed for some rows: how often the clone was seen (once, few, many), or a class if it is expanded.

J gene: TRBJ1-4; D gene: .; V gene: TRBV5-4; clone size: .; CDR3 DNA: TGTGCCAGCCGGACGCAGCTAAATGAAAAACTGTTTTTT; CDR3 protein: CASRTQLNEKLFF
J gene: TRBJ1-5; D gene: .; V gene: TRBV6-6; clone size: .; CDR3 DNA: TGTGCCAGCACCTACGGGGGGATCCAAGATCAGCCCCAGCATTTT; CDR3 protein: CASTYGGIQDQPQHF
J gene: TRBJ1-1; D gene: TRBD1; V gene: TRBV7-9; clone size: .; CDR3 DNA: TGTGCCAGCAGCAGGACAGGGGAAACTGAAGCTTTCTTT; CDR3 protein: CASSRTGETEAFF
J gene: TRBJ2-5; D gene: TRBD2; V gene: TRBV11-2; clone size: .; CDR3 DNA: TGTGCCAGCAGCCGGACTAGCGGGGGGCTTAGAACTCAGACCCAGTACTTC; CDR3 protein: CASSRTSGGLRTQTQYF
J gene: TRBJ1-3; D gene: TRBD1; V gene: TRBV9; clone size: .; CDR3 DNA: TGTGCCAGCAGTACAGGGGGCGCTGGAAACACCATATATTTT; CDR3 protein: CASSTGGAGNTIYF
J gene: TRBJ2-2; D gene: .; V gene: TRBV5-4; clone size: few; CDR3 DNA: TGTGCCAGCAGCCTAGCCAGGAACACCGGGGAGCTGTTTTTT; CDR3 protein: CASSLARNTGELFF
J gene: TRBJ2-5; D gene: .; V gene: TRBV7-2; clone size: .; CDR3 DNA: TGTGCCAGCAGCTACCCGGGAATAGAGACCCAGTACTTC; CDR3 protein: CASSYPGIETQYF
J gene: TRBJ1-1; D gene: .; V gene: TRBV18; clone size: .; CDR3 DNA: TGTGCCAGCTCCCAGGGGCTGGACACTGAAGCTTTCTTT; CDR3 protein: CASSQGLDTEAFF
J gene: TRBJ1-1; D gene: .; V gene: TRBV6-6; clone size: .; CDR3 DNA: TGTGCCAGCAGTTACCACCATGAAGCTTTCTTT; CDR3 protein: CASSYHHEAFF
J gene: TRBJ2-7; D gene: .; V gene: TRBV7-8; clone size: few; CDR3 DNA: TGTGCCAGCAGCTCTACCCTAGCTGGAAGGGGACTTGAGTACTTC; CDR3 protein: CASSSTLAGRGLEYF
J gene: TRBJ1-1; D gene: .; V gene: TRBV5-1; clone size: .; CDR3 DNA: TGCGCCAGCAGCTTGTTGGCGGGTGCGGACACTGAAGCTTTCTTT; CDR3 protein: CASSLLAGADTEAFF
J gene: TRBJ1-2; D gene: .; V gene: TRBV19; clone size: few; CDR3 DNA: TGTGCCAGTAGGGACCAGGGCAGGCGTTCTAACTATGGCTACACCTTC; CDR3 protein: CASRDQGRRSNYGYTF
J gene: TRBJ1-1; D gene: .; V gene: TRBV13; clone size: .; CDR3 DNA: TGTGCCAGCATTGGGGGCCAGACTGAAGCTTTCTTT; CDR3 protein: CASIGGQTEAFF
J gene: TRBJ2-1; D gene: .; V gene: TRBV7-8; clone size: .; CDR3 DNA: TGTGCCAGCAGCTCGGACAGATACAATGAGCAGTTCTTC; CDR3 protein: CASSSDRYNEQFF
J gene: TRBJ1-1; D gene: TRBD1; V gene: TRBV7-8; clone size: .; CDR3 DNA: TGTGCCAGCAGCCCTGAGGGACAGGGGGCGCAGGCTTTCTTT; CDR3 protein: CASSPEGQGAQAFF
J gene: TRBJ1-4; D gene: .; V gene: TRBV28; clone size: .; CDR3 DNA: TGTGCCATTAGGCGTGATCTTAATGAAAAACTGTTTTTT; CDR3 protein: CAIRRDLNEKLFF
J gene: TRBJ2-5; D gene: .; V gene: TRBV5-1; clone size: .; CDR3 DNA: TGCGCCAGCAGCCTGACCGACAGTTATCAAGAGACCCAGTACTTC; CDR3 protein: CASSLTDSYQETQYF
J gene: TRBJ1-1; D gene: TRBD1; V gene: TRBV29-1; clone size: .; CDR3 DNA: TGCAGCGTTGAAGATCCCAAAACAGGGGGTGAAGCTTTCTTT; CDR3 protein: CSVEDPKTGGEAFF
J gene: TRBJ2-7; D gene: TRBD2; V gene: TRBV5-1; clone size: .; CDR3 DNA: TGCGCCAGCAGTTCGGCGGGAGGGCCCCTCGAGCAGTACTTC; CDR3 protein: CASSSAGGPLEQYF
J gene: TRBJ1-3; D gene: .; V gene: TRBV4-2; clone size: .; CDR3 DNA: TGTGCCAGCAGCCAAGATTTGGGAAACACCATATATTTT; CDR3 protein: CASSQDLGNTIYF
J gene: TRBJ2-7; D gene: .; V gene: TRBV11-3; clone size: .; CDR3 DNA: TGTGCCAGCAGCTTAGAGGGAGGTACCTACGAGCAGTACTTC; CDR3 protein: CASSLEGGTYEQYF
J gene: TRBJ2-3; D gene: TRBD2; V gene: TRBV14; clone size: few; CDR3 DNA: TGTGCCAGCAGCCAAGTGCGGGGGGGCTTCACAGATACGCAGTATTTT; CDR3 protein: CASSQVRGGFTDTQYF
J gene: TRBJ1-4; D gene: .; V gene: TRBV7-2; clone size: .; CDR3 DNA: TGTGCCAGCAGCTTAGGAGGTTCACGTGGAGAAAAACTGTTTTTT; CDR3 protein: CASSLGGSRGEKLFF